This T cell receptor (beta chain) originates from a study of CD4+ T cells in melanoma (dated by TCRdb to the early 2020s). At the level of the whole study: Neoantigen-specific CD4+ T cells in human melanoma were what the study investigated.

The donors were melanoma patients. The library was obtained by the immunoSEQ multiplex PCR assay. This immuneACCESS table, as held by TCRdb, lists in-frame sequences with V and J called but not all clones. Of the missing ones, under half trace to an unresolved V gene in checked studies; the others have no known cause. The sample profile shows approximately 15,000 clones; 75% to 90% of them were found once. The leading ten clones occupy about 6% of the sample. Overall results and qualifications from the work: The report described a correlation between neoantigen-specific CD4+ T cells and the function of CD8+ T cells, macrophages and B cells. Neoantigen-specific CD4+ T cells in melanoma were reported to have a range of differentiation states.

About this clone: Its antigen is unknown. Base qualities are not provided; no much larger clone lies one nucleotide away.

Looking up the germline V gene (reference sequence) yields CDR1 SEHNR and CDR2 FQNEAQ. Including cysteine and phenylalanine, the CDR3 has 16 amino acids. Only CDR3 DNA is held: 48 bases, read in frame from base 1. V loses 5 bases of germline sequence and J loses 1 base, and the interval between the two ends is 17 bases. The source of this sequence is a human donor with melanoma. Sequenced material: cells from a culture (not recorded whether cultured in vitro). The chain joins TRBV7-9 to TRBJ1-1; 5 matching bases give a weak D call of TRBD1. CDR3 region: CASSPNSHRGNTEAFF. The DNA is as follows: TGTGCCAGCAGCCCCAATTCCCATAGGGGGAACACTGAAGCTTTCTTT.